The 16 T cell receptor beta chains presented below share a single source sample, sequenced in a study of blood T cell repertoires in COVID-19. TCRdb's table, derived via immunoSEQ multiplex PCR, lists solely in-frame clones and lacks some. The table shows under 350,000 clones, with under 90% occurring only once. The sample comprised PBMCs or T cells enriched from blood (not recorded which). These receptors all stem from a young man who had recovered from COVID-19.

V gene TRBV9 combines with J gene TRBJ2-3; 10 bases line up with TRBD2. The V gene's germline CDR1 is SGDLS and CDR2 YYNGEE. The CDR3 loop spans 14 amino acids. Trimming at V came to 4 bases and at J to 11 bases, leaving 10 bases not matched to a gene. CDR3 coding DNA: TGTGCCAGCAGCCCCGGGTTAGCGGGAGGAATGCAGTATTTT. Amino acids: CASSPGLAGGMQYF.

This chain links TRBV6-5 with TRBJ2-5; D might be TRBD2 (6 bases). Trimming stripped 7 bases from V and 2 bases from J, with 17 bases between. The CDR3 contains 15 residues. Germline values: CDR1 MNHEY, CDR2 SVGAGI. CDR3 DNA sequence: TGTGCCAGCACCAACTCTGGGGGGTTACAAGAGACCCAGTACTTC. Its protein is CASTNSGGLQETQYF.

CDR3 region: CASSVRDRWNTEAFF. The CDR3 coding sequence is TGTGCCAGCAGCGTTCGGGACAGATGGAACACTGAAGCTTTCTTT. The chain recombines TRBV9 with TRBJ1-1, with 7 nucleotides matching TRBD1. This CDR3 contains 15 residues. Germline trimming cut 2 bases from V and 1 base from J; bases unmatched to any gene: 5. Per germline, CDR1 SGDLS and CDR2 YYNGEE.

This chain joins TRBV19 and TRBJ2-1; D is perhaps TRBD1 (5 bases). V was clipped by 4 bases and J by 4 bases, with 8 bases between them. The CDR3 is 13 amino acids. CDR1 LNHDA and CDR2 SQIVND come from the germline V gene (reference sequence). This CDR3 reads CASSTDSYNEQFF. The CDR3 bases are TGTGCCAGTAGTACCGACAGTTACAATGAGCAGTTCTTC.

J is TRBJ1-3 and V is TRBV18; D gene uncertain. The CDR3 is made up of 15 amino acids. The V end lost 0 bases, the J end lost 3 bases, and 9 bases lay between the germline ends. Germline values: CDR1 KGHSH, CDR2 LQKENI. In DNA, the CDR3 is TGTGCCAGCTCACCACCGGGCAGGAATGGAAACACCATATATTTT. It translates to CASSPPGRNGNTIYF.

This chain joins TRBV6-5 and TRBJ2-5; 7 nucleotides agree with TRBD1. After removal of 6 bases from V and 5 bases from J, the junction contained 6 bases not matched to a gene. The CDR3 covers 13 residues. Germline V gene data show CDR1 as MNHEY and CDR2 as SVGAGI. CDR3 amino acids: CASRRQGLETQYF. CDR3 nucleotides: TGTGCCAGCAGACGACAGGGTCTTGAGACCCAGTACTTC.

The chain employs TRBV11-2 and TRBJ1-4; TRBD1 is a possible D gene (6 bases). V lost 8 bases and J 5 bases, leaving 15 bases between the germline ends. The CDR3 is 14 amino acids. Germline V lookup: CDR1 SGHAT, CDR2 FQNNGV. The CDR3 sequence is CASSPPTGNEKLFF. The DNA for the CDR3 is TGTGCCAGCTCCCCCCCCACAGGGAATGAAAAACTGTTTTTT.

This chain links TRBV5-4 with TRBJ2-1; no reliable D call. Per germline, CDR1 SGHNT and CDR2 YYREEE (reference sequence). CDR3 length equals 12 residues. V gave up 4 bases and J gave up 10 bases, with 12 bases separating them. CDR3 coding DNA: TGTGCCAGCAGCGATTTGACTGGGGAGCAGTTCTTC. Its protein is CASSDLTGEQFF. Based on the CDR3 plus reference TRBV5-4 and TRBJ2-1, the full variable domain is ETGVTQSPTHLIKTRGQQVTLRCSSQSGHNTVSWYQQALGQGPQFIFQYYREEENGRGNFPPRFSGLQFPNYSSELNVNALELDDSALYLCASSDLTGEQFFGPGTRLTVL.

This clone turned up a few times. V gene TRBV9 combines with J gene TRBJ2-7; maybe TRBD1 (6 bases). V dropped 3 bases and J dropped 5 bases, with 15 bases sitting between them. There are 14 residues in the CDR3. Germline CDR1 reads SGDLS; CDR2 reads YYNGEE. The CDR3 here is CASSGEGTLNEQYF. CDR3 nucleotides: TGTGCCAGCAGCGGGGAAGGGACACTAAACGAGCAGTACTTC.

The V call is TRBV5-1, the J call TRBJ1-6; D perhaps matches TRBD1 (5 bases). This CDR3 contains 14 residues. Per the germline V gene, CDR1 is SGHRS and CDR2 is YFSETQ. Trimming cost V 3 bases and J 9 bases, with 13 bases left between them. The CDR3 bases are TGCGCCAGCAGCTCAAACCGGCAGGGTTCACCCCTCCACTTT. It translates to CASSSNRQGSPLHF. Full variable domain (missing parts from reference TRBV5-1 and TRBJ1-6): KAGVTQTPRYLIKTRGQQVTLSCSPISGHRSVSWYQQTPGQGLQFLFEYFSETQRNKGNFPGRFSGRQFSNSRSEMNVSTLELGDSALYLCASSSNRQGSPLHFGNGTRLTVT.

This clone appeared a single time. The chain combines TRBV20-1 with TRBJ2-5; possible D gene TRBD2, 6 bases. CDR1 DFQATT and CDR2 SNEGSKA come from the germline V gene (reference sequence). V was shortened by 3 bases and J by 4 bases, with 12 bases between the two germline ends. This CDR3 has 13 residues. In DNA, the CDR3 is TGCAGTGCTAGTCAGGAGGGAATAGAGACCCAGTACTTC. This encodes CSASQEGIETQYF.

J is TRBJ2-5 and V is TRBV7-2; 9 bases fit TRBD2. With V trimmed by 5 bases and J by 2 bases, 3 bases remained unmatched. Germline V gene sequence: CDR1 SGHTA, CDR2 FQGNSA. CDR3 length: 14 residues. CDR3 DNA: TGTGCCAGCAGCCAGACTAGCGGACAAGAGACCCAGTACTTC. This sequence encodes CASSQTSGQETQYF.

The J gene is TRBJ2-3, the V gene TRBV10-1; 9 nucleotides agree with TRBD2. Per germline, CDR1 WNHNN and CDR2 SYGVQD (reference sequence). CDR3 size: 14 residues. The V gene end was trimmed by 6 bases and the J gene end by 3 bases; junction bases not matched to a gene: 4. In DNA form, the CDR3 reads TGCGCCAGCAGGCGGGAGGGCTTAACAGATACGCAGTATTTT. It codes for CASRREGLTDTQYF.

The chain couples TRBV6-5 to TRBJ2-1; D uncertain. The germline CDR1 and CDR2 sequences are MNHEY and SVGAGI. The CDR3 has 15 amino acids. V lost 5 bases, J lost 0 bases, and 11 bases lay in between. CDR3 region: CASSPTYSSYNEQFF. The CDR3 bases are TGTGCCAGCAGTCCTACTTATAGCTCCTACAATGAGCAGTTCTTC.

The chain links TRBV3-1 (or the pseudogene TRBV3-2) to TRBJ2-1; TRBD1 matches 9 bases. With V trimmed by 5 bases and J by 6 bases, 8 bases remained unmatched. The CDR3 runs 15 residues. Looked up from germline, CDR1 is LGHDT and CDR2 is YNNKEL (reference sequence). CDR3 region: CASSSRGTGINEQFF. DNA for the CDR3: TGTGCCAGCAGCTCGCGCGGGACAGGGATCAATGAGCAGTTCTTC.

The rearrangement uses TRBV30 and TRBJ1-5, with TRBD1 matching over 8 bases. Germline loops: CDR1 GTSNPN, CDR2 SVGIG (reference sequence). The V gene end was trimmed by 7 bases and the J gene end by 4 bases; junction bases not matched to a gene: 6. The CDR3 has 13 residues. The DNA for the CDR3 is TGTGCCTTTGACAGGGGCGAGAATCAGCCCCAGCATTTT. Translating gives CAFDRGENQPQHF.